The rows below give T cell receptor beta chains drawn from one sample of a study of T cell responses to AZD1222 COVID-19 vaccine. The table came from immunoSEQ multiplex PCR; TCRdb's copy has only in-frame clones and leaves some out. The table shows about 120,000 clones, with around 87% occurring only once. The specimen comprised peripheral blood, sampled 28 days after the second AZD1222 dose. The receptors come from an adult who received the AZD1222 COVID-19 vaccine. Both conserved end residues are part of each CDR3. Fields, in order: CDR3 length, J gene, V gene, D gene, CDR3 protein. D genes are given only for firm matches.

length: 15; J: TRBJ2-1; V: TRBV7-7; D: TRBD1; CDR3: CASSLGGTGVSEQFF
length: 14; J: TRBJ1-1; V: TRBV28; D: TRBD1; CDR3: CASIMDRGSTEAFF
length: 15; J: TRBJ1-2; V: TRBV4-3; D: TRBD1; CDR3: CASSLDLVTGSGYTF
length: 14; J: TRBJ1-6; V: TRBV28; D: .; CDR3: CASSFWRERSPLHF
length: 17; J: TRBJ1-4; V: TRBV3-1/TRBV3-2; D: .; CDR3: CASSQRGAGAPNEKLFF
length: 12; J: TRBJ1-2; V: TRBV27; D: .; CDR3: CASSFQGGRYTF
length: 16; J: TRBJ2-1; V: TRBV5-5; D: .; CDR3: CASSSSTGSSYNEQFF
length: 15; J: TRBJ2-1; V: TRBV6-5; D: TRBD1; CDR3: CASSGDRGELNEQFF
length: 16; J: TRBJ2-7; V: TRBV28; D: TRBD2; CDR3: CASSPPPGAGGYEQYF
length: 15; J: TRBJ1-3; V: TRBV2; D: .; CDR3: CASSSTSSSGNTIYF
length: 17; J: TRBJ2-1; V: TRBV3-1/TRBV3-2; D: .; CDR3: CASSQELGPSSYNEQFF
length: 13; J: TRBJ2-7; V: TRBV2; D: TRBD2; CDR3: CASRSMGRVEQYF
length: 13; J: TRBJ1-1; V: TRBV19; D: .; CDR3: CASSPGGVAEAFF
length: 14; J: TRBJ1-1; V: TRBV7-2; D: .; CDR3: CASSAHRTNTEAFF
length: 13; J: TRBJ1-3; V: TRBV9; D: .; CDR3: CASSAQVLNTIYF
length: 14; J: TRBJ2-5; V: TRBV25-1; D: .; CDR3: CASSEYSLTETQYF
length: 12; J: TRBJ2-7; V: TRBV7-2; D: .; CDR3: CASSSDYYEQYF
length: 13; J: TRBJ1-6; V: TRBV9; D: .; CDR3: CASSVAGDSPLHF
length: 13; J: TRBJ1-6; V: TRBV6-1; D: .; CDR3: CASSEIRAGPLHF
length: 9; J: TRBJ1-1; V: TRBV6-4; D: .; CDR3: CATDEVAFF
length: 17; J: TRBJ2-2; V: TRBV7-9; D: .; CDR3: CASSSEPLGRGTGELFF
length: 14; J: TRBJ2-5; V: TRBV3-1/TRBV3-2; D: .; CDR3: CASSPPPGVVTQYF
length: 13; J: TRBJ1-2; V: TRBV2; D: .; CDR3: CASSIQEERGYTF
length: 14; J: TRBJ2-3; V: TRBV6-1; D: .; CDR3: CASSEDIERDTQYF
length: 12; J: TRBJ1-5; V: TRBV30; D: .; CDR3: CAWSGGNQPQHF
length: 12; J: TRBJ2-7; V: TRBV4-1; D: .; CDR3: CASSQGSYEQYF
length: 15; J: TRBJ2-5; V: TRBV6-5; D: .; CDR3: CASSPPLGREETQYF
length: 15; J: TRBJ2-3; V: TRBV7-8; D: .; CDR3: CASSLGLGRTDTQYF
length: 15; J: TRBJ1-1; V: TRBV4-1; D: .; CDR3: CASSQLGLFDTEAFF
length: 15; J: TRBJ1-4; V: TRBV6-5; D: .; CDR3: CASRRDLATNEKLFF
length: 15; J: TRBJ2-1; V: TRBV9; D: TRBD2; CDR3: CASSVHGTMPPEQFF
length: 13; J: TRBJ1-2; V: TRBV12-3/TRBV12-4; D: .; CDR3: CASSLRDGYGYTF
length: 13; J: TRBJ2-7; V: TRBV30; D: .; CDR3: CAWSAHRDSGQYF
length: 15; J: TRBJ2-3; V: TRBV10-1; D: TRBD2; CDR3: CASSELAGGRDTQYF
length: 16; J: TRBJ2-7; V: TRBV7-2; D: TRBD2; CDR3: CASSLGEWGGSYEQYF
length: 16; J: TRBJ2-3; V: TRBV18; D: TRBD2; CDR3: CASSPPAGGPLDTQYF
length: 16; J: TRBJ1-2; V: TRBV9; D: .; CDR3: CASSDPWGEGSGGYTF
length: 15; J: TRBJ1-4; V: TRBV2; D: .; CDR3: CASSESGALNEKLFF
length: 12; J: TRBJ1-2; V: TRBV27; D: .; CDR3: CASGRWDDGYTF
length: 15; J: TRBJ2-7; V: TRBV18; D: TRBD2; CDR3: CASSSEGGGPYEQYF
length: 15; J: TRBJ1-4; V: TRBV2; D: TRBD1; CDR3: CASSGRGQGGEKLFF
length: 14; J: TRBJ1-1; V: TRBV2; D: .; CDR3: CASIEQGQNTEAFF
length: 16; J: TRBJ1-3; V: TRBV7-8; D: .; CDR3: CASSLGVQNSGNTIYF
length: 18; J: TRBJ2-5; V: TRBV5-1; D: .; CDR3: CASSPDPFTSKNTETQYF
length: 13; J: TRBJ2-5; V: TRBV9; D: .; CDR3: CASSATAQETQYF
length: 13; J: TRBJ2-7; V: TRBV24-1; D: .; CDR3: CATYEKDSYEQYF
length: 16; J: TRBJ1-1; V: TRBV6-2/TRBV6-3; D: .; CDR3: CASSYPYRGLGTEAFF
length: 16; J: TRBJ2-1; V: TRBV4-3; D: TRBD1; CDR3: CASSLRTGVSSDEQFF
length: 13; J: TRBJ2-1; V: TRBV6-2/TRBV6-3; D: .; CDR3: CASNPYSPDEQFF
length: 13; J: TRBJ1-2; V: TRBV9; D: .; CDR3: CASSASATYGYTF
length: 14; J: TRBJ2-6; V: TRBV6-2/TRBV6-3; D: .; CDR3: CASSLISGANVLTF
length: 13; J: TRBJ1-5; V: TRBV9; D: .; CDR3: CASSVVPNQPQHF
length: 14; J: TRBJ2-4; V: TRBV7-2; D: .; CDR3: CASSPTGTSNIQYF
length: 12; J: TRBJ1-5; V: TRBV4-1; D: .; CDR3: CASSQPNQPQHF
length: 15; J: TRBJ1-2; V: TRBV6-5; D: .; CDR3: CASSPQYRRNYGYTF
length: 14; J: TRBJ2-7; V: TRBV19; D: TRBD1; CDR3: CASSIRQGYYEQYF
length: 17; J: TRBJ1-2; V: TRBV27; D: .; CDR3: CASSFSRNRVSAYGYTF
length: 13; J: TRBJ1-2; V: TRBV27; D: TRBD1; CDR3: CASSSTGTGWYTF
length: 14; J: TRBJ1-3; V: TRBV3-1/TRBV3-2; D: .; CDR3: CASSQAAGSNTIYF